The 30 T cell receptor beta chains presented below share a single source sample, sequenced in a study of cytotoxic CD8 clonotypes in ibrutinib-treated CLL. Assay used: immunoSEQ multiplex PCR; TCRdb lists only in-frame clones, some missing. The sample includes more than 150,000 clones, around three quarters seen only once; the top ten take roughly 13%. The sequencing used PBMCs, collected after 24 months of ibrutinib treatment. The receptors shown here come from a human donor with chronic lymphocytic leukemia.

The CDR3 DNA is TGCAGTCCAGGGGGTACGCAGTATTTT. Amino acid sequence: CSPGGTQYF. The chain has TRBV20-1 and TRBJ2-3, with 7 bases that match TRBD1. The junction had 1 base not matched to a gene; V was cut back by 8 bases and J by 8 bases. This CDR3 comprises 9 residues. Per germline, CDR1 DFQATT and CDR2 SNEGSKA (reference sequence).

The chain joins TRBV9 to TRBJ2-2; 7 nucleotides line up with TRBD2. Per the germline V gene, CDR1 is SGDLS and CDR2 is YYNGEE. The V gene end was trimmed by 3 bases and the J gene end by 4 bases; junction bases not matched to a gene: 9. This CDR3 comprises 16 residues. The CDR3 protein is CASSDRTSVITGELFF. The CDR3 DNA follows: TGTGCCAGCAGCGATCGAACTAGCGTTATCACCGGGGAGCTGTTTTTT.

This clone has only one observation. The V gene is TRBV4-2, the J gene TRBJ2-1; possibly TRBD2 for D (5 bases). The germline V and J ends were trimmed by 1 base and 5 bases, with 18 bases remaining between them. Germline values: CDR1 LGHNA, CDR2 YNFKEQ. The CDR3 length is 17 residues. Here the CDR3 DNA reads TGTGCCAGCAGCCAAGGGGAAACGGGGAGTATTAACAATGAGCAGTTCTTC. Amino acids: CASSQGETGSINNEQFF.

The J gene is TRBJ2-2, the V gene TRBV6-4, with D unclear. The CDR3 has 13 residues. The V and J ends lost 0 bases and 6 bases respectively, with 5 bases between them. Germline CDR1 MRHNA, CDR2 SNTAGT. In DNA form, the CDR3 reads TGTGCCAGCAGTGACTCAGAAGCCGGGGAGCTGTTTTTT. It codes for CASSDSEAGELFF.

CDR3 region: CASASDGFYGYTF. As DNA, the CDR3 is TGTGCCAGCGCGTCGGACGGCTTCTATGGCTACACCTTC. The gene calls are TRBV6-6 and TRBJ1-2, with D hard to call. The CDR3 consists of 13 residues. CDR1 and CDR2 from the germline V gene are MNHNY and SVGAGI (reference sequence). The V and J ends lost 8 bases and 4 bases respectively, with 14 bases between them.

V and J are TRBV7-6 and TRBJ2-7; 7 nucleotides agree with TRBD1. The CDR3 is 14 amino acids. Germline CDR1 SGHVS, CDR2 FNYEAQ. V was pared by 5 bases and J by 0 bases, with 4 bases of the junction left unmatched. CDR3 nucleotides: TGTGCCAGCAGCCCCGACAGGGTCTCCTACGAGCAGTACTTC. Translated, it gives CASSPDRVSYEQYF.

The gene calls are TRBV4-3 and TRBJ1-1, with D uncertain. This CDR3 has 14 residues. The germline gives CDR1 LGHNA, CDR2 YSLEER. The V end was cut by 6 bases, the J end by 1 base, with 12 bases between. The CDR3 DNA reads TGCGCCAGCAGTTGGAGACGAGGGAACACTGAAGCTTTCTTT. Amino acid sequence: CASSWRRGNTEAFF.

The CDR3 region is CASSATGGNTEAFF. CDR3 DNA sequence: TGTGCCAGCAGCGCGACAGGAGGTAACACTGAAGCTTTCTTT. The chain is built from TRBV9 and TRBJ1-1; tentatively, D is TRBD1 (6 bases). Trimming removed 3 bases at V and 2 bases at J, with 11 bases between. The germline V gene has CDR1 SGDLS and CDR2 YYNGEE. The CDR3 has 14 amino acids.

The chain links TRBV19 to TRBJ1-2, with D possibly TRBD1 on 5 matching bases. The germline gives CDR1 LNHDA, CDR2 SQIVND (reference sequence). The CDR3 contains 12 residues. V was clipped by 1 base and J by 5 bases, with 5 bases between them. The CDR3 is CASSIAGYGYTF. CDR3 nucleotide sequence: TGTGCCAGTAGTATAGCAGGGTATGGCTACACCTTC. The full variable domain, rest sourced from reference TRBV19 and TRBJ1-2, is DGGITQSPKYLFRKEGQNVTLSCEQNLNHDAMYWYRQDPGQGLRLIYYSQIVNDFQKGDIAEGYSVSREKKESFPLTVTSAQKNPTAFYLCASSIAGYGYTFGSGTRLTVV.

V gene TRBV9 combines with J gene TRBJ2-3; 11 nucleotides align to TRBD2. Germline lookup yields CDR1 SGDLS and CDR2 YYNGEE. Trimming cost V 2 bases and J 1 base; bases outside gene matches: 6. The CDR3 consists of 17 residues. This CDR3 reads CASSVQSSGRGTDTQYF. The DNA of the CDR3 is TGTGCCAGCAGCGTCCAGAGTAGCGGGAGGGGCACAGATACGCAGTATTTT.

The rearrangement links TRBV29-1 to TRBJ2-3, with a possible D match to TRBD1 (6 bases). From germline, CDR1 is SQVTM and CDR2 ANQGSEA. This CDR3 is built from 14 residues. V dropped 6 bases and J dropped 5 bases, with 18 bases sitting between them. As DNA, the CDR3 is TGCAGCGTCGCGAATGTGGGGGCGGAAGATACGCAGTATTTT. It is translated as CSVANVGAEDTQYF.

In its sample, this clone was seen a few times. CDR3: CAWSVGRTGSGGKLFF. DNA for the CDR3: TGTGCCTGGAGTGTAGGGCGCACGGGTTCGGGCGGAAAACTGTTTTTT. J is TRBJ1-4 and V is TRBV30; D call uncertain. This CDR3 spans 16 amino acids. V was clipped by 0 bases and J by 10 bases, with 21 bases between them. Germline CDR1 and CDR2: GTSNPN and SVGIG (reference sequence).

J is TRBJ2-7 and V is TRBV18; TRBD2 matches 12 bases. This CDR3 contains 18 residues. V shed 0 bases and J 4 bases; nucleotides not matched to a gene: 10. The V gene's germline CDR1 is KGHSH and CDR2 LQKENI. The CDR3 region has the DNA TGTGCCAGCTCACCACCCCCCACTAGCGGGAGGTTCATTTACGAGCAGTACTTC. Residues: CASSPPPTSGRFIYEQYF.

CDR3 sequence reads: CASSPPLDTQYF. DNA of the CDR3: TGTGCCAGCTCACCACCGTTAGATACGCAGTATTTT. This chain joins TRBV18 and TRBJ2-3; D ambiguous. Trimming pared 0 bases from V and 5 bases from J, leaving 3 bases between. Germline-derived CDR1 and CDR2 are KGHSH and LQKENI. This CDR3 has 12 amino acids.

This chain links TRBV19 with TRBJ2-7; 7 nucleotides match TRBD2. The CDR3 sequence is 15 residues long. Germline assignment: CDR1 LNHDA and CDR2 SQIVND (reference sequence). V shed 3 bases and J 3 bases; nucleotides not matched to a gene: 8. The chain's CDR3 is CASSIRGRAFYEQYF. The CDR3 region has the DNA TGTGCCAGTAGTATTCGTGGGAGGGCCTTCTACGAGCAGTACTTC. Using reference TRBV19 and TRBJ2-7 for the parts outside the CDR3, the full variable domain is DGGITQSPKYLFRKEGQNVTLSCEQNLNHDAMYWYRQDPGQGLRLIYYSQIVNDFQKGDIAEGYSVSREKKESFPLTVTSAQKNPTAFYLCASSIRGRAFYEQYFGPGTRLTVT.

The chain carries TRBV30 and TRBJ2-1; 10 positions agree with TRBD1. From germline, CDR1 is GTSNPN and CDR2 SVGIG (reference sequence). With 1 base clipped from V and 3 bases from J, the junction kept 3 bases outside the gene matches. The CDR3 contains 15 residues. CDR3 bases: TGTGCCTGGAGTGAAGACAGGGGGCTCTACAATGAGCAGTTCTTC. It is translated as CAWSEDRGLYNEQFF.

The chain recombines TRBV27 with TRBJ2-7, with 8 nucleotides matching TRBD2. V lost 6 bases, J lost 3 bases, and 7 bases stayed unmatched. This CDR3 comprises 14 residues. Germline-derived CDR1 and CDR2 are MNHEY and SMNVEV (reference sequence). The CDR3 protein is CASRSPGLVYEQYF. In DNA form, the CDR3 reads TGTGCCAGCAGGTCACCGGGACTAGTCTACGAGCAGTACTTC.

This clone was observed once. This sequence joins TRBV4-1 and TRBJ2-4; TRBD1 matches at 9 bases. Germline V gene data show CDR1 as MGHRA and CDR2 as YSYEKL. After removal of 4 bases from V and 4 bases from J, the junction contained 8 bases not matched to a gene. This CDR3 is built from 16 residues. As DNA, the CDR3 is TGCGCCAGCAGCCTCTACGAGGGACAGGGTAAAAACATTCAGTACTTC. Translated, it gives CASSLYEGQGKNIQYF.

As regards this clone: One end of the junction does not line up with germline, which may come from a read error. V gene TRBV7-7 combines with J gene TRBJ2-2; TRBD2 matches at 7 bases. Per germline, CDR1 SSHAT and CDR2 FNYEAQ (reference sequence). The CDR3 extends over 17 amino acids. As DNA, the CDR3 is TGTGCTAGCAGCTTAGTCCCAGCGGGATTGGACACCGGGGAGCTGTTTTTT. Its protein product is CASSLVPAGLDTGELFF.

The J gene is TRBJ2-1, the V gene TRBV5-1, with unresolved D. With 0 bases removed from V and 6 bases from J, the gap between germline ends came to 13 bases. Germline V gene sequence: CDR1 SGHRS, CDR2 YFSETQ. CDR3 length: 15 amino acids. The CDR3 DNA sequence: TGCGCCAGCAGCTTGGGCCCCAATCCAATCAATGAGCAGTTCTTC. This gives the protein CASSLGPNPINEQFF.

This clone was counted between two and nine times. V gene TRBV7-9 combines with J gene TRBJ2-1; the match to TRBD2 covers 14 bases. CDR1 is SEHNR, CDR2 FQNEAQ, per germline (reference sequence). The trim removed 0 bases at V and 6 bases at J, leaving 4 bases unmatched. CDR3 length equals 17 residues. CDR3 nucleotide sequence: TGTGCCAGCAGCTTAGCGGTGGGACTAGCGGGGGCCAATGAGCAGTTCTTC. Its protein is CASSLAVGLAGANEQFF.

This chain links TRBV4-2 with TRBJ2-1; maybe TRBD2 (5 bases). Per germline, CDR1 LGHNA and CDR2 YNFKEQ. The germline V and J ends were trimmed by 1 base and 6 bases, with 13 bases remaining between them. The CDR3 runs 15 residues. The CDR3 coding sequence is TGTGCCAGCAGCCAAGTTTCCCCGGGAACCAATGAGCAGTTCTTC. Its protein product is CASSQVSPGTNEQFF.

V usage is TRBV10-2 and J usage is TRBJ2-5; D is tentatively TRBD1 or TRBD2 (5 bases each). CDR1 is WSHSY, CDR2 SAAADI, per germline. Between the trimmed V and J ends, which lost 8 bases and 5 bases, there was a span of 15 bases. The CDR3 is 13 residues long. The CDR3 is CASHRSSGETQYF. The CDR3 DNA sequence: TGCGCCAGCCACAGGTCGTCGGGGGAGACCCAGTACTTC.

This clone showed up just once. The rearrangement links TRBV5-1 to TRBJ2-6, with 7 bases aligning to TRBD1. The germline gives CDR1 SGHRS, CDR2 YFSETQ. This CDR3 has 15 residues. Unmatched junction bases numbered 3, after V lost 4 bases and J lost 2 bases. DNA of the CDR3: TGCGCCAGCAGCGAAGGGGGCGCTGGGGCCAACGTCCTGACTTTC. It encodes CASSEGGAGANVLTF.

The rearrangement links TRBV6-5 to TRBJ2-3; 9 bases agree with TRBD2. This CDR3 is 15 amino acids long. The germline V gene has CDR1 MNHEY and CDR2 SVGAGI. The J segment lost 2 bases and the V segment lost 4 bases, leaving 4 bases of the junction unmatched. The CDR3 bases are TGTGCCAGCAGTTGGGTAGCGGGGGACACAGATACGCAGTATTTT. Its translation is CASSWVAGDTDTQYF.

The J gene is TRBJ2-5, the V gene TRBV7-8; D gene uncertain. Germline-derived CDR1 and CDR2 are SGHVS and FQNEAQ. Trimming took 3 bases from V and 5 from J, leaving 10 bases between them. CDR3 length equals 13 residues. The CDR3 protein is CASSLRPRETQYF. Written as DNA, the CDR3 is TGTGCCAGCAGCTTGCGGCCCCGGGAGACCCAGTACTTC.

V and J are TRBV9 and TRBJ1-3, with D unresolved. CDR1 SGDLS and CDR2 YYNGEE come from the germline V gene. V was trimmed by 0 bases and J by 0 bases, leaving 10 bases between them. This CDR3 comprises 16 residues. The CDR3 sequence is CASSVGLPHSGNTIYF. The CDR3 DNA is TGTGCCAGCAGCGTAGGGCTACCTCACTCTGGAAACACCATATATTTT.

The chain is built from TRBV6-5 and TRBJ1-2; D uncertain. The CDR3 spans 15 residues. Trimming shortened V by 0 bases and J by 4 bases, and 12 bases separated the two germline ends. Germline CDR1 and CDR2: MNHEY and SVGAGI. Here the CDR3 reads CASSYSNPGPYGYTF. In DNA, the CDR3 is TGTGCCAGCAGTTACTCGAACCCAGGTCCCTATGGCTACACCTTC.

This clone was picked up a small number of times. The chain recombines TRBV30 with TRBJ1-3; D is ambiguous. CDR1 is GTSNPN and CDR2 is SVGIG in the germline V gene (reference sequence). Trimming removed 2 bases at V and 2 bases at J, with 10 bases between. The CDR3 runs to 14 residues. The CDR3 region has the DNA TGTGCCTGGAGTACCCTCCACCCTGGAAACACCATATATTTT. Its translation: CAWSTLHPGNTIYF.

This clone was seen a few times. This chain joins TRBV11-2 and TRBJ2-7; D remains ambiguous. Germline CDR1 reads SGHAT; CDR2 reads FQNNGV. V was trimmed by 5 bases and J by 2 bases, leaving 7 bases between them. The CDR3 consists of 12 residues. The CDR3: CASSLNPYEQYF. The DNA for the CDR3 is TGTGCCAGCAGCCTAAATCCCTACGAGCAGTACTTC. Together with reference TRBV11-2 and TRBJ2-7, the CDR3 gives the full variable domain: EAGVAQSPRYKIIEKRQSVAFWCNPISGHATLYWYQQILGQGPKLLIQFQNNGVVDDSQLPKDRFSAERLKGVDSTLKIQPAKLEDSAVYLCASSLNPYEQYFGPGTRLTVT.